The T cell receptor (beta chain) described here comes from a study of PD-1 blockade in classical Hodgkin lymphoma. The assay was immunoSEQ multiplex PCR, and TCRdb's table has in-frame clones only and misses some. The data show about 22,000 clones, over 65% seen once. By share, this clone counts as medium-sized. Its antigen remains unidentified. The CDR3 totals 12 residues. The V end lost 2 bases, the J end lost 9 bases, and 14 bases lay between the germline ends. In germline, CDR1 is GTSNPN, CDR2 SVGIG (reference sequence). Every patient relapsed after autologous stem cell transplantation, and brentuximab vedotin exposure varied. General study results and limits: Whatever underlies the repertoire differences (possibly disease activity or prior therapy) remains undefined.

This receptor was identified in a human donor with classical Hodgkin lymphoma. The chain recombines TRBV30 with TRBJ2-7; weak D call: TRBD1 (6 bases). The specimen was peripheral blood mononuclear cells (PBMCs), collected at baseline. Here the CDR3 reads CAWSTGFGVQYF. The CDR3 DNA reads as TGTGCCTGGAGTACAGGGTTCGGCGTGCAGTACTTC.